This T cell receptor (beta chain) came from a study of CD8+CD57+ T cells in acquired aplastic anemia. Whole-study context: The average for DNA from sorted CD4+ and CD8+ cells was 2.5 to 4 ug. Mean read depth for CD4+ cells from healthy donors was 10 million to 13 million.

The CDR3 has 14 amino acids. V lost 11 bases and J 2 bases, leaving 14 bases between the germline ends. Germline V gene data show CDR1 as KGHDR and CDR2 as SFDVKD. Concerning this clonotype itself: Its antigen is not known.

General study findings and limits: Patients had approximately 29 CD8+ CDR3 sequences in common with controls (the shared set).

For CDR3 and TCR beta VDJ profiling, genomic DNA was the template used. TCRdb processed the reads anew with MiXCR; each CDR3 protein has one entry. The table records some 180,000 distinct CDR3 sequences, approximately 46% of them present only once. Sequencing was performed on sorted CD4+, CD8+, or CD8+CD57+ T cells (not recorded which) from PBMCs. The sequence was obtained from a human donor in good health. V gene TRBV24-1 combines with J gene TRBJ2-2; TRBD1 or TRBD2 may be the D gene (5 bases each). The CDR3 sequence: CASRRDGNTGELFF. The CDR3, as DNA: TGTGCCAGTAGACGGGACGGAAACACCGGGGAGCTGTTTTTT.